This paragraph covers one T cell receptor (beta chain) sequence. This clone was found many times. The antigen it recognizes is unknown. The input lacks base qualities; no much larger clone sits a single base away. Libraries were made using PCR. The instrument was an Illumina HiSeq 4000. High-throughput sequencing was used to profile the TCR beta-chain CDR3 region of every patient. Per the source publication's procedure: CDR3 differences across clinicopathological groups were used to build a classifier for discriminating distant-metastatic papillary thyroid cancer patients. The Shannon index was used to assess repertoire diversity, and the Morisita-Horn index was used to assess tumor-blood repertoire similarity. TCRdb reworked the public reads: Q25 trimming with fastp, MiXCR clone assembly, productive beta chains retained. None of the V and J calls come from the authors' own analysis; TCRdb made them. The sample profile shows tens of thousands of clones; about 19% of them were found once. The ten largest clones add up to roughly 13% of the sample.

No patient had received any treatment before thyroid surgery. Patient clinical samples collected from 2012 to 2018 were retrospectively analysed using T-cell receptor beta sequencing. The germline V gene supplies CDR1 MNHNS and CDR2 SASEGT. The CDR3, from cysteine to phenylalanine, totals 15 residues. The only DNA kept is the CDR3, 45 bases in frame from the first base. Here V drops 6 bases and J drops 4 bases, and the junction holds 9 bases not matched to any gene. This entry belongs to a study of metastatic and nonmetastatic thyroid tumors (TCRdb year 2020). Context from the whole study: The researchers compared repertoires between peripheral blood samples and tumor or nodule tissue samples from patients with malignant or benign thyroid disease. Study-wide findings and limitations: In both blood and tumor samples, malignant tumors were reported to have significantly higher TCR beta diversity than benign nodules.

The sample taken for sequencing was tumor tissue. This sequence uses TRBV6-1 and TRBJ2-7; TRBD1 fits 10 bases in the junction. This receptor was taken from a female donor with papillary thyroid cancer or a benign thyroid nodule (not recorded which). Some clones in this sample may be carry-over from other donors' samples. CDR3 region: CASSPVWDRGYEQYF. The sequence in DNA is TGTGCCAGCAGCCCCGTGTGGGACAGGGGTTACGAGCAGTACTTC.